This T cell receptor beta chain was identified during a study of regulatory T cells in long-lasting Graves disease. Study conclusions and caveats: Thyroid tissue went unexamined; only peripheral blood was analyzed. Persistent patients had more shared public clonotypes (fewer than 3,000) than new patients (about 920).

CDR3-region Arm-PCR and iRepertoire HTBI primers produced the TCR beta libraries. MiXCR, applied by TCRdb to the multiplex PCR reads, yields one record per CDR3 protein. The sample has a few hundred thousand distinct CDR3 sequences, around 20% seen once. This clonotype has at least ten counts. Its matching antigen is unknown. The CDR3 runs 12 residues. V gave up 4 bases and J gave up 5 bases, with 5 bases separating them. Germline CDR1 and CDR2: ENHRY and SYGVKD. Time point of the sample: newly diagnosed GD, antithyroid drugs for less than 3 months. PBMCs provided the RNA from which the TCR library was made.

The sequenced sample was peripheral blood mononuclear cells (PBMCs), obtained at new diagnosis, from a patient treated with antithyroid drugs. This chain uses TRBV10-3 with TRBJ1-4; tentative D call: TRBD1 (5 bases). The sequence was collected from a female donor with Graves disease. This CDR3 reads CAISGQNEKLFF. CDR3 sequence (DNA): TGTGCCATCAGTGGACAGAATGAAAAACTGTTTTTT.